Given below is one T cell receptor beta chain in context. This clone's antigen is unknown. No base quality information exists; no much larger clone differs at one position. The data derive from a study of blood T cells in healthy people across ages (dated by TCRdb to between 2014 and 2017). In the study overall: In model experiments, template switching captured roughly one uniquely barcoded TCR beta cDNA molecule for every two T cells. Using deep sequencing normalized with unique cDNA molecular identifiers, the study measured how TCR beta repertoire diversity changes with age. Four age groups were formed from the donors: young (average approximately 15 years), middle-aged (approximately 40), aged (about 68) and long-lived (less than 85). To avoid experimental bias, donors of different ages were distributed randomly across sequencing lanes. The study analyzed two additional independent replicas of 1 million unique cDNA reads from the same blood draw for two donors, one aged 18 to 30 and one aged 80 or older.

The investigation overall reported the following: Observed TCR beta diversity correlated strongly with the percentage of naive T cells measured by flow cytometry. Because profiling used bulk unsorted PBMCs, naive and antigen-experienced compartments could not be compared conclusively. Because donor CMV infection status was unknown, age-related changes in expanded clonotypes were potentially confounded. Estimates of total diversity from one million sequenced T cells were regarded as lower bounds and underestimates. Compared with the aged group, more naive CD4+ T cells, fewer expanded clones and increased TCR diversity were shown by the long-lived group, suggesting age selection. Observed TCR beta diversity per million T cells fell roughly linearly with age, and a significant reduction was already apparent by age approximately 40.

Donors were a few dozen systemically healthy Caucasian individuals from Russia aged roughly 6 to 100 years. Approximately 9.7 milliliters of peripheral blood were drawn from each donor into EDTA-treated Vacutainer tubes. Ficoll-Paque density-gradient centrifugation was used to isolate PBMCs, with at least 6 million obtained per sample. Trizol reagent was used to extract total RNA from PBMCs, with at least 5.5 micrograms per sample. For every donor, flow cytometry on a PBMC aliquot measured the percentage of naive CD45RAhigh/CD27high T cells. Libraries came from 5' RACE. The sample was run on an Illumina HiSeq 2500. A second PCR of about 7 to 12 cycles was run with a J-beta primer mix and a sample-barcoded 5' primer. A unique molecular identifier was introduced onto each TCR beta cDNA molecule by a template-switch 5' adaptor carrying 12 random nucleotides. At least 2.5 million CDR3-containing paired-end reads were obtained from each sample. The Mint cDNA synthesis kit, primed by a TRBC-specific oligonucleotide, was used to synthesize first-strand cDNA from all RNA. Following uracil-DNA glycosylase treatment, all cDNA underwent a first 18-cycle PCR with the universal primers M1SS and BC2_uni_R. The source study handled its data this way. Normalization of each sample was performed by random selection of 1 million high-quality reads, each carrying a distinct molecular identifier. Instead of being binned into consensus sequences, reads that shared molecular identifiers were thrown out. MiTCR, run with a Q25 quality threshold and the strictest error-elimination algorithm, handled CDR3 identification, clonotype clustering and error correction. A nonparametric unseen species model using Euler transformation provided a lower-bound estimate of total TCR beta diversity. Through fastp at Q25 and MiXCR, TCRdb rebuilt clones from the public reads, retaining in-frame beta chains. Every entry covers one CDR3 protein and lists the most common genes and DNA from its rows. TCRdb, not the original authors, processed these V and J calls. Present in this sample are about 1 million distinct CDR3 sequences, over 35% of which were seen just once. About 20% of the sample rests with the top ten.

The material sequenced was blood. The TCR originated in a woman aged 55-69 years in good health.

In nucleotide form, the sequence is TGTGCCAGCAGCCAAGAAATGAGGGCGCAAGAGACCCAGTACTTC. Its coded protein is CASSQEMRAQETQYF. In this chain, TRBV3-1 is recombined with TRBJ2-5; the best D guess is TRBD2, with 5 bases matching. At the junction V is shortened by 0 bases and J by 2 bases, with 10 bases in between. Its CDR3 holds 15 amino acids, cysteine through phenylalanine. Of all the DNA, just the CDR3 is kept, 45 bases in frame from base 1. The CDR1 and CDR2 encoded by the germline V gene (reference sequence) are LGHDT and YNNKEL.